This TCR beta chain is drawn from a study of T cell repertoires in cytomegalovirus infection. Overall study: CMV epitopes, recently identified HLA-C-restricted and well-studied HLA-B-restricted, were used. Public TCR beta signature analysis indicated the presence of both CMV infection and matching HLA type. Findings of the study overall: There were carriers of CMV plus the relevant HLA, and cumulative public TCR beta family frequency identified them. Ex vivo responses were dominated by HLA-C-restricted CMV-specific TCR beta clonotypes.

TCRdb analysed the reads with MiXCR anew, one entry per CDR3 protein. The profile shows fewer than 1,000,000 distinct CDR3 sequences, roughly 30% of them singletons. On this clonotype: What it recognizes is unknown.

Trimming pared 1 base from V and 9 bases from J, leaving 7 bases between. The CDR3 loop spans 12 amino acids. The V gene's germline CDR1 is SEHNR and CDR2 FQNEAQ (reference sequence). The sequencing used cultured CD8+ T cells from PBMCs, collected from culture after CMV antigen stimulation. This receptor was identified in a human donor in good health (CMV status not recorded). Some clones in this sample may be carry-over from other donors' samples. The chain couples TRBV7-9 to TRBJ1-5, with D hard to call. CDR3 sequence reads: CASSLGPRPQHF. The CDR3 region has the DNA TGTGCCAGCAGCTTAGGTCCAAGGCCCCAGCATTTT.